This TCR beta chain derives from a study of T cell repertoires in cytomegalovirus infection. With respect to this clonotype: A read error may account for a junction end that differs from germline.

Using its own MiXCR run on the reads, TCRdb lists one record per CDR3 protein. The sample consists of fewer than 250,000 distinct CDR3 sequences, approximately 24% of them appearing once. The germline V gene encodes CDR1 SGHNT and CDR2 YENEEA. The length of the CDR3 is 14 residues. Sequenced sample: CD8+ T cells from PBMCs. The sequence was collected from a human donor in good health (CMV status not recorded). Some clones in this sample may be carry-over from other donors' samples. This sequence joins TRBV11-3 and TRBJ2-7; D is tentatively TRBD1 or TRBD2 (5 bases each). The CDR3 sequence is CTSSTLGVSYEQYF. The CDR3 DNA follows: TGTACCAGCAGCACATTGGGGGTTTCCTACGAGCAGTACTTC.